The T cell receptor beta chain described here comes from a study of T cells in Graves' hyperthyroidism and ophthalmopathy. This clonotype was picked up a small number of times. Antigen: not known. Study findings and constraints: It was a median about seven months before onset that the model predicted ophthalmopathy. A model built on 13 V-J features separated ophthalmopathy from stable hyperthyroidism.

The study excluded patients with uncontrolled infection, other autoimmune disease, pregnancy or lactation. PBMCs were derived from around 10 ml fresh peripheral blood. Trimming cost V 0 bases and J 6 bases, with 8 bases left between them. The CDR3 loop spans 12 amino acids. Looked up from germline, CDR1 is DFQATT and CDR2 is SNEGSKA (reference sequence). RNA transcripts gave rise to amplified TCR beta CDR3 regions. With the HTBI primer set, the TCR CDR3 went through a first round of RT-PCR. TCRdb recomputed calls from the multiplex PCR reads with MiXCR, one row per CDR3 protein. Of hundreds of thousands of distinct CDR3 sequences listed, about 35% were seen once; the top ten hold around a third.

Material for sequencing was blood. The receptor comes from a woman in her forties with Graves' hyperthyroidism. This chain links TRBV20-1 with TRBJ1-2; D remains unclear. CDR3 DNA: TGCAGTGCTAGAGATTACATCCATGGCTACACCTTC. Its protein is CSARDYIHGYTF.